This TCR beta chain was recorded in a study of shared clonotypes between healthy human individuals. Study-level background: The composition of the donors was a couple of women and a few men aged 18 to 49. Notes on the study in general: A reduction in generation probabilities was seen for non-shared clonotypes relative to those shared by all four donors.

Investigators spread the genomic DNA of each subset evenly over several immunoSEQ plates. The table came from immunoSEQ multiplex PCR; TCRdb's copy has only in-frame clones and leaves some out. The data contain 850,000 to 1,200,000 clones, about 70% of them singletons. Subsets obtained from CD4+ cells comprised CD45RA+ naive and CD45RA-negative memory cells. For this clone: Its antigen is not known.

J gave up 0 bases and V 3 bases, and 3 bases lay outside the gene matches. Germline CDR1 and CDR2: SGHAT and FQNNGV. The CDR3 covers 15 residues. The origin of this receptor is a young man in good health. The chain couples TRBV11-2 to TRBJ2-3; TRBD1 agrees at 7 bases. Sample: memory CD4+ T cells sorted from blood. Noted subset: CD45RA-negative fraction. CDR3: CASSLGTASTDTQYF. CDR3 coding DNA: TGTGCCAGCAGCTTGGGGACAGCCAGCACAGATACGCAGTATTTT.